The 18 T cell receptor beta chains below were found in one sample sequenced in a study of CD8+CD57+ T cells in acquired aplastic anemia (dated by TCRdb to 2016 to 2019). Instrument on record: Illumina HiSeq 2000. TCR beta VDJ combination and CDR3 sequence profiling used genomic DNA as the template. TCRdb reworked the public reads: Q25 trimming with fastp, MiXCR clone assembly, productive beta chains retained. Each entry merges the rows of one CDR3 protein and shows their most common DNA and genes. This sample has 200,000 or so distinct CDR3 sequences in its table, and about three fifths of those were observed once. The ten top clones hold just over 45% of the sample. The sample comprised sorted CD4+, CD8+, or CD8+CD57+ T cells (not recorded which) from PBMCs. These receptors originate from a human donor with severe aplastic anemia or a healthy control (not recorded which).

V usage is TRBV6-4 and J usage is TRBJ2-2, with D possibly being TRBD1 (7 bases). The germline V gene encodes CDR1 MRHNA and CDR2 SNTAGT. There are 19 residues in the CDR3. Trimming cost V 4 bases and J 0 bases, with 21 bases left between them. As DNA, the CDR3 is TGTGCCAGCAGTGGGACTACAGGGGTAGCCTCCCCGAACACCGGGGAGCTGTTTTTT. It specifies CASSGTTGVASPNTGELFF.

The CDR3 reads CSASQASGSSETQYF. The CDR3 nucleotides read TGCAGTGCTAGTCAGGCTAGCGGGAGCTCAGAGACCCAGTACTTC. The genes are TRBV20-1 and TRBJ2-5, with 10 bases that match TRBD2. CDR3 length: 15 residues. The ends lost 3 bases at V and 4 bases at J; junction bases unmatched: 8. Germline CDR1 and CDR2: DFQATT and SNEGSKA (reference sequence).

The rearrangement joins TRBV4-2 to TRBJ1-6, with TRBD1 matching over 8 bases. The CDR3 totals 20 residues. Germline V lookup: CDR1 LGHNA, CDR2 YNFKEQ. V dropped 0 bases and J dropped 7; count of bases not matched to a gene: 17. The CDR3 DNA sequence: TGTGCCAGCAGCCAAGAAAAAGCGGGAGACAGGGGAGGACTCAATTCACCCCTCCACTTT. Translated, it gives CASSQEKAGDRGGLNSPLHF.

This rearrangement joins TRBV7-2 to TRBJ2-7, with D perhaps matching TRBD1 or TRBD2 (7 bases each). Trimming shortened V by 1 base and J by 6 bases, and 16 bases separated the two germline ends. CDR3 size: 15 residues. Germline values: CDR1 SGHTA, CDR2 FQGNSA. Here the CDR3 reads CASSLGGGGRFEQYF. As DNA, the CDR3 is TGTGCCAGCAGCTTAGGGGGAGGGGGCAGATTCGAGCAGTACTTC.

The sample holds many counts of this clonotype. The chain employs TRBV12-5 and TRBJ1-2, with D maybe TRBD1 (5 bases). Trimming pared 3 bases from V and 7 bases from J, leaving 15 bases between. This CDR3 is built from 14 residues. CDR1 is LGHNT and CDR2 is FRNRAP in the germline V gene. In DNA, the CDR3 is TGTGCTAGTGGTTTAAACGGCAGGGAGCTTGGCTACACCTTC. Its protein is CASGLNGRELGYTF.

The V call is TRBV7-2, the J call TRBJ2-7, with 15 bases matching TRBD2. This CDR3 region has 14 residues. The germline V gene encodes CDR1 SGHTA and CDR2 FQGNSA. V lost 4 bases and J lost 6; bases outside the gene matches: 1. CDR3 in amino acids: CASSWTSGGVEQYF. The CDR3 nucleotides read TGTGCCAGCAGCTGGACTAGCGGGGGGGTCGAGCAGTACTTC.

Of note for this clonotype: Its ends do not fully match the called genes, so a read error is possible. The V gene is TRBV15, the J gene TRBJ2-5, with 12 positions matching TRBD2. The germline CDR1 and CDR2 sequences are LNHNV and YYDKDF (reference sequence). The CDR3 loop spans 18 amino acids. DNA for the CDR3: TGTGCCAGCAGCCAAGATCCTAGCGGGGGGGCCAGTCGAAAGACCCAGTACTTC. This sequence encodes CASSQDPSGGASRKTQYF.

J is TRBJ2-6 and V is TRBV7-8, with D perhaps given as TRBD1 or TRBD2 (5 bases each). There are 17 residues in the CDR3. Germline CDR1 and CDR2: SGHVS and FQNEAQ. The ends were cut back, 5 bases at V and 0 bases at J, with 14 bases in the middle. This CDR3 reads CASSHLAGSSGANVLTF. CDR3 in DNA: TGTGCCAGCAGCCATCTAGCAGGGAGCTCTGGGGCCAACGTCCTGACTTTC.

The chain combines TRBV2 with TRBJ2-7, with TRBD2 matching 7 bases. The CDR3 runs to 15 residues. Germline V CDR1 and CDR2: SNHLY, FYNNEI. J was trimmed by 5 bases and V by 7 bases; bases with no gene match: 14. CDR3 sequence: CASKAAGTIANEQYF. CDR3 bases: TGTGCCAGCAAGGCGGCCGGGACTATAGCCAACGAGCAGTACTTC.

Points on this clonotype: A read error may account for a junction end that differs from germline. This chain uses TRBV7-7 with TRBJ2-7, with D perhaps assigned TRBD1 or TRBD2 (5 bases each). The CDR3 contains 14 residues. CDR1 SSHAT and CDR2 FNYEAQ come from the germline V gene (reference sequence). In DNA form, the CDR3 reads TGTGCTAGCAGCCAAGGAGAGGGGTCGGGCGAGCAGTACTTC. Translation gives CASSQGEGSGEQYF.

V gene TRBV20-1 combines with J gene TRBJ1-2; a weak D match, TRBD1 (5 bases). This CDR3 is 9 amino acids long. Between the trimmed V and J ends, which lost 6 bases and 14 bases, there was a span of 13 bases. Germline V lookup: CDR1 DFQATT, CDR2 SNEGSKA (reference sequence). CDR3 amino acids: CSAPRRQTF. The CDR3 DNA sequence: TGCAGTGCCCCAAGACGACAGACCTTC.

The V gene is TRBV7-2, the J gene TRBJ2-2; unclear D gene. The ends were cut back, 1 base at V and 3 bases at J, with 3 bases in the middle. This CDR3 comprises 13 residues. Germline lookup yields CDR1 SGHTA and CDR2 FQGNSA. The CDR3 loop is CASSLGYTGELFF. The CDR3 nucleotides are TGTGCCAGCAGCTTAGGCTACACCGGGGAGCTGTTTTTT.

This chain joins TRBV12-3 or TRBV12-4 and TRBJ2-7; D gene uncertain. Trimming removed 5 bases from V and 6 bases from J, with 8 bases in between. The CDR3 is 11 residues long. This CDR3 is CASSQSSEQYF. In DNA, the CDR3 is TGTGCCAGCAGTCAATCTAGCGAGCAGTACTTC.

The rearrangement joins TRBV13 to TRBJ2-2; no reliable D call. Per the germline V gene, CDR1 is PRHDT and CDR2 is FYEKMQ (reference sequence). The CDR3 extends over 15 amino acids. Trimming took off 5 bases at V and 1 base at J, with 11 bases between the two ends. The CDR3, as DNA: TGTGCCAGCAGCCTAAGGACCTGGAACACCGGGGAGCTGTTTTTT. As protein: CASSLRTWNTGELFF.

This clonotype has just one count. The chain combines TRBV7-9 with TRBJ1-2, with D possibly matching TRBD1 (5 bases). Trimming cost V 5 bases and J 3 bases, with 22 bases left between them. The CDR3 contains 17 residues. Germline CDR1 SEHNR, CDR2 FQNEAQ (reference sequence). For the CDR3, the DNA is TGTGCCAGCAGCCGTACGACAGTCAACGAGGAGTACTATGGCTACACCTTC. Translation: CASSRTTVNEEYYGYTF.

This clonotype was picked up many times. This chain joins TRBV6-1 and TRBJ1-2; D might be TRBD1 (5 bases). The CDR3 is 15 residues long. Trimming took 1 base from V and 10 from J, leaving 19 bases between them. CDR1 and CDR2 from the germline V gene are MNHNS and SASEGT. The CDR3 coding sequence is TGTGCCAGCAGTGAAGACGTCTGGGGGAGCGTGCCCTACACCTTC. Protein: CASSEDVWGSVPYTF.

This clonotype has ten or more counts. A read error may produce the germline difference seen at one junction end. The genes are TRBV29-1 and TRBJ1-2; D might be TRBD1 (5 bases). The CDR3 loop spans 14 amino acids. Per germline, CDR1 SQVTM and CDR2 ANQGSEA. Written as DNA, the CDR3 is TGCAGCGTGGAAGTTCAGGGACCCCTCTATGGCTACACCTTC. This gives the protein CSVEVQGPLYGYTF.

J is TRBJ1-1 and V is TRBV10-3, with 9 bases identical to TRBD1. Germline CDR1 and CDR2: ENHRY and SYGVKD. The CDR3 consists of 15 residues. Trimming took 3 bases from V and 5 from J; bases not matched to a gene: 7. CDR3 nucleotides: TGTGCCATCAGTGAACAGGGGGCTTATGGGACTGAAGCTTTCTTT. This encodes CAISEQGAYGTEAFF.